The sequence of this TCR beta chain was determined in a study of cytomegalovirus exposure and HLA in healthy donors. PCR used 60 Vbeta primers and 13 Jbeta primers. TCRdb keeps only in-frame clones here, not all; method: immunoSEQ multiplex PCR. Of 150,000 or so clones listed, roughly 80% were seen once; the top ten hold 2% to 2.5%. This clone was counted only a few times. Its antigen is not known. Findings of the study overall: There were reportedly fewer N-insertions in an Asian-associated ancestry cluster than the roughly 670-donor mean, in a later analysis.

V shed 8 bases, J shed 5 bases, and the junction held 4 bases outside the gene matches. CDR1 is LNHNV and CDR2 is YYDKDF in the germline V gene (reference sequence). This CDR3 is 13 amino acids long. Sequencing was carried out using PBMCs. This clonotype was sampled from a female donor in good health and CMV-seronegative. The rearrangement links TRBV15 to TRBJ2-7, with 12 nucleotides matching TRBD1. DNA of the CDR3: TGTGCCACCGGCCGGGACAGGGGGCACGAGCAGTACTTC. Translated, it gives CATGRDRGHEQYF. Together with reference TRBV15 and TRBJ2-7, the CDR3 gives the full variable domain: DAMVIQNPRYQVTQFGKPVTLSCSQTLNHNVMYWYQQKSSQAPKLLFHYYDKDFNNEADTPDNFQSRRPNTSFCFLDIRSPGLGDTAMYLCATGRDRGHEQYFGPGTRLTVT.